The 7 T cell receptor beta chains listed next were all sequenced from one sample in a study of PD-1 blockade in classical Hodgkin lymphoma. Using immunoSEQ multiplex PCR, the repertoire was profiled, and TCRdb retains in-frame clones only, with some absent. Of 70,000 to 85,000 clones listed, under 95% are singletons. Every patient had relapsed following autologous stem cell transplantation, and cohorts differed in brentuximab vedotin exposure. The sample in question was peripheral blood mononuclear cells (PBMCs), obtained at baseline. The receptors were sampled from a human donor with classical Hodgkin lymphoma.

The rearrangement joins TRBV7-3 to TRBJ2-5; D call uncertain. With 2 bases removed from V and 5 bases from J, the gap between germline ends came to 9 bases. Germline CDR1 SGHTA, CDR2 FQGTGA. The CDR3 contains 13 residues. The CDR3 loop reads CASSLAPAETQYF. Written as DNA, the CDR3 is TGTGCCAGCAGCTTAGCCCCGGCGGAGACCCAGTACTTC.

The chain uses TRBV5-1 and TRBJ2-7; 11 bases align to TRBD2. Germline V lookup: CDR1 SGHRS, CDR2 YFSETQ. J gave up 5 bases and V 3 bases, and 7 bases lay outside the gene matches. This CDR3 has 15 residues. Here the CDR3 reads CASSSRTSGLDEQYF. The DNA of the CDR3 is TGCGCCAGCAGCTCGAGGACTAGCGGGTTGGACGAGCAGTACTTC.

The chain recombines TRBV7-7 with TRBJ2-6, with a tentative D call TRBD2 (7 bases). Trimming removed 4 bases at V and 2 bases at J, with 21 bases between. From germline, CDR1 is SSHAT and CDR2 FNYEAQ (reference sequence). The CDR3 covers 19 residues. CDR3 amino acids: CASSSTLGGAGAGANVLTF. As DNA, the CDR3 is TGTGCCAGCAGCTCAACCCTTGGGGGGGCCGGCGCTGGGGCCAACGTCCTGACTTTC.

This clone was detected a few times. This sequence joins TRBV10-3 and TRBJ1-5, with TRBD1 matching over 11 bases. Germline V CDR1 and CDR2: ENHRY, SYGVKD. The CDR3 spans 15 residues. J lost 2 bases, V lost 4 bases, and 1 base had no gene match. CDR3 region: CAISGDRGGNQPQHF. For the CDR3, the DNA is TGTGCCATCAGTGGGGACAGGGGGGGCAATCAGCCCCAGCATTTT.

V gene TRBV4-1 combines with J gene TRBJ2-7; D remains unclear. The germline CDR1 and CDR2 sequences are MGHRA and YSYEKL. The CDR3 covers 14 residues. Deletions cut 4 bases from V and 5 bases from J, with 15 bases between. The CDR3 region is CASSPLSLGDEQYF. The DNA for the CDR3 is TGCGCCAGCAGCCCCCTGAGTCTTGGGGACGAGCAGTACTTC.

The chain is built from TRBV15 and TRBJ1-5, with 8 nucleotides matching TRBD1. Germline CDR1 LNHNV, CDR2 YYDKDF (reference sequence). The CDR3 loop spans 14 amino acids. The V and J ends lost 1 base and 8 bases, in that order; junction bases with no gene match: 4. CDR3: CATSRGQGREPQHF. CDR3 bases: TGTGCCACCAGCAGAGGACAGGGGAGGGAGCCCCAGCATTTT.

The genes are TRBV27 and TRBJ1-1; D perhaps matches TRBD1 (5 bases). Germline V CDR1 and CDR2: MNHEY, SMNVEV (reference sequence). CDR3 length: 13 residues. Trimming pared 5 bases from V and 4 bases from J, leaving 11 bases between. The CDR3 protein is CASSPGLSTEAFF. The CDR3 DNA sequence: TGTGCCAGCAGTCCAGGGTTGAGCACTGAAGCTTTCTTT.